Listed here are 18 T cell receptor beta chains from one sample, sequenced in a study of shared clonotypes between healthy human individuals. Profiling relied on immunoSEQ multiplex PCR, and the TCRdb table lists in-frame clones only, not all of them. The table lists about 2,200,000 clones, just over 90% of them singletons. CD45RO-negative cells were positively selected for CCR7, leaving out terminally differentiated effector memory CD45RA+ cells. Specimen: naive CD8+ T cells from PBMCs. The receptors stem from a man aged 18 to 30 in good health. Some clones in this sample may be carry-over from other donors' samples.

J is TRBJ2-3 and V is TRBV13; the match to TRBD1 covers 9 bases. The CDR3 is made up of 15 amino acids. V lost 7 bases to trimming and J lost 2 bases; unmatched junction nucleotides: 7. The germline V gene encodes CDR1 PRHDT and CDR2 FYEKMQ (reference sequence). The CDR3 region has the DNA TGTGCCAGCAAACGGACAGGGGAGCCCACAGATACGCAGTATTTT. Its translation is CASKRTGEPTDTQYF.

V and J are TRBV7-6 and TRBJ2-5, with D unclear. CDR1 and CDR2 from the germline V gene are SGHVS and FNYEAQ. The CDR3 is 16 residues long. Trimming pared 5 bases from V and 1 base from J, leaving 17 bases between. The CDR3 DNA follows: TGTGCCAGCAGCATACCGGACGGGCAGCCCCAAGAGACCCAGTACTTC. Translating it yields CASSIPDGQPQETQYF.

The chain employs TRBV13 and TRBJ1-1; D is perhaps TRBD1 (5 bases). Trimming pared 1 base from V and 0 bases from J, leaving 9 bases between. Germline V gives CDR1 PRHDT, CDR2 FYEKMQ (reference sequence). This CDR3 region has 15 residues. For the CDR3, the DNA is TGTGCCAGCAGCTTAGAGGGACCTTTGAACACTGAAGCTTTCTTT. Its translation: CASSLEGPLNTEAFF.

V gene TRBV11-1 combines with J gene TRBJ2-7; 7 bases agree with TRBD1. The CDR3 consists of 14 residues. Germline trimming cut 4 bases from V and 4 bases from J; bases unmatched to any gene: 7. Looked up from germline, CDR1 is SGHAT and CDR2 is FQDESV (reference sequence). For the CDR3, the DNA is TGTGCCAGCAGCTCGAGAACAGGGGCTTACGAGCAGTACTTC. Protein: CASSSRTGAYEQYF.

This sequence joins TRBV13 and TRBJ2-5; D remains ambiguous. From germline, CDR1 is PRHDT and CDR2 FYEKMQ (reference sequence). There are 13 residues in the CDR3. V was trimmed by 0 bases and J by 2 bases, leaving 4 bases between them. The CDR3 DNA follows: TGTGCCAGCAGCTTAGGGCAGCAAGAGACCCAGTACTTC. Amino acids: CASSLGQQETQYF.

The chain couples TRBV29-1 to TRBJ2-7; 8 bases map to TRBD1. CDR1 and CDR2 (germline): SQVTM, ANQGSEA. This CDR3 has 14 residues. The J segment lost 5 bases and the V segment lost 1 base, leaving 7 bases of the junction unmatched. CDR3 nucleotides: TGCAGCGTTGAAGGAGGGACAGGAGGCAACGAGCAGTACTTC. It specifies CSVEGGTGGNEQYF.

As regards this clone: The same CDR3 also results from other DNA sequences found in this sample. The chain recombines TRBV9 with TRBJ1-2, with a weak D call TRBD1 (5 bases). Germline-derived CDR1 and CDR2 are SGDLS and YYNGEE. Between the trimmed V and J ends, which lost 0 bases and 3 bases, there was a span of 9 bases. The CDR3 contains 14 residues. The CDR3 bases are TGTGCCAGCAGCGTAGGTGGGGGTGACTATGGCTACACCTTC. Protein: CASSVGGGDYGYTF.

The chain couples TRBV28 to TRBJ2-5, with 7 bases fitting TRBD2. The CDR3 spans 15 residues. CDR1 is MDHEN and CDR2 is SYDVKM in the germline V gene. Trimming took 5 bases from V and 2 from J; bases not matched to a gene: 8. CDR3 sequence: CASSAPGLTQETQYF. CDR3 sequence (DNA): TGTGCCAGCAGTGCCCCGGGACTAACACAAGAGACCCAGTACTTC.

The CDR3 DNA sequence: TGCGCCAGCAGCCAAGAGGACGGTAGCTCCTACGAGCAGTACTTC. Protein sequence: CASSQEDGSSYEQYF. This sequence joins TRBV4-3 and TRBJ2-7, with D unresolved. The CDR3 contains 15 residues. Germline V CDR1 and CDR2: LGHNA, YSLEER. The germline V and J ends were trimmed by 0 bases and 0 bases, with 9 bases remaining between them.

On this clone itself: Other DNA sequences from this sample encode an identical CDR3 as well. V gene TRBV4-3 combines with J gene TRBJ2-1; TRBD2 matches at 10 bases. This CDR3 is 15 amino acids long. After removal of 6 bases from V and 2 bases from J, the junction contained 4 bases not matched to a gene. CDR1 and CDR2 (germline): LGHNA, YSLEER. CDR3 coding DNA: TGCGCCAGCAGTCCTGGGACTAGCGCCTACAATGAGCAGTTCTTC. This codes for CASSPGTSAYNEQFF.

V and J are TRBV9 and TRBJ1-2; D uncertain. The CDR3 is 16 amino acids. The V end was cut by 3 bases, the J end by 3 bases, with 18 bases between. Per the germline V gene, CDR1 is SGDLS and CDR2 is YYNGEE. CDR3 loop: CASSGSGRPGDYGYTF. For the CDR3, the DNA is TGTGCCAGCAGCGGCTCTGGACGGCCCGGCGACTATGGCTACACCTTC.

The chain is built from TRBV30 and TRBJ1-5, with D possibly matching TRBD1 (5 bases). The CDR3 loop spans 14 amino acids. Germline V CDR1 and CDR2: GTSNPN, SVGIG (reference sequence). V was cut by 1 base and J by 5 bases, with 12 bases left in between. In DNA form, the CDR3 reads TGTGCCTGGAGTGAGGGTGAGGGGCATCAGCCCCAGCATTTT. Translating it yields CAWSEGEGHQPQHF.

The chain couples TRBV7-8 to TRBJ2-5; TRBD1 agrees at 9 bases. From germline, CDR1 is SGHVS and CDR2 FQNEAQ. The ends lost 6 bases at V and 7 bases at J; junction bases unmatched: 12. The CDR3 length is 15 residues. Written as DNA, the CDR3 is TGTGCCAGCAGTCCAACAGGGGGCGATGTGTGGACCCAGTACTTC. This sequence encodes CASSPTGGDVWTQYF.

This chain connects TRBV28 to TRBJ2-1, with 10 bases matching TRBD2. Unmatched junction bases numbered 8, after V lost 5 bases and J lost 1 base. CDR1 is MDHEN, CDR2 SYDVKM, per germline. This CDR3 is 17 amino acids long. The CDR3 reads CASSPSSGRRSYNEQFF. The CDR3 region has the DNA TGTGCCAGCAGTCCTTCTAGCGGGAGAAGGTCCTACAATGAGCAGTTCTTC. Based on the CDR3 plus reference TRBV28 and TRBJ2-1, the full variable domain is DVKVTQSSRYLVKRTGEKVFLECVQDMDHENMFWYRQDPGLGLRLIYFSYDVKMKEKGDIPEGYSVSREKKERFSLILESASTNQTSMYLCASSPSSGRRSYNEQFFGPGTRLTVL.

J is TRBJ2-6 and V is TRBV7-9; TRBD1 agrees at 7 bases. Germline V lookup: CDR1 SEHNR, CDR2 FQNEAQ (reference sequence). V shed 5 bases, J shed 4 bases, and the junction held 11 bases outside the gene matches. The CDR3 sequence is 17 residues long. CDR3 in amino acids: CASSIPMTGFGANVLTF. CDR3 DNA: TGTGCCAGCAGCATCCCTATGACAGGGTTCGGGGCCAACGTCCTGACTTTC.

This clone has a single count. The sample carries other DNA sequences with the same CDR3. The V gene is TRBV11-2, the J gene TRBJ2-3, with D perhaps being TRBD1 or TRBD2 (6 bases each). The germline CDR1 and CDR2 sequences are SGHAT and FQNNGV. The V end was cut by 1 base, the J end by 1 base, with 9 bases between. The CDR3 contains 15 residues. The CDR3 loop is CASSLGGAGTDTQYF. DNA of the CDR3: TGTGCCAGCAGCTTAGGGGGGGCTGGCACAGATACGCAGTATTTT.

This chain connects TRBV19 to TRBJ2-2; D remains unclear. CDR1 LNHDA and CDR2 SQIVND come from the germline V gene (reference sequence). The CDR3 covers 12 residues. The V end was cut by 8 bases, the J end by 5 bases, with 9 bases between. The CDR3 protein is CASGFGTGELFF. DNA of the CDR3: TGTGCCAGTGGTTTCGGGACCGGGGAGCTGTTTTTT. The variable domain in full, with the rest retrieved from reference TRBV19 and TRBJ2-2, is DGGITQSPKYLFRKEGQNVTLSCEQNLNHDAMYWYRQDPGQGLRLIYYSQIVNDFQKGDIAEGYSVSREKKESFPLTVTSAQKNPTAFYLCASGFGTGELFFGEGSRLTVL.

CDR3 amino acids: CASASEGGYEQYF. The CDR3 bases are TGCGCCAGCGCGTCCGAGGGGGGCTACGAGCAGTACTTC. The rearrangement joins TRBV5-1 to TRBJ2-7; either TRBD1 or TRBD2 may supply D (6 bases each). The CDR3 runs to 13 residues. CDR1 is SGHRS, CDR2 YFSETQ, per germline. V lost 7 bases, J lost 3 bases, and 14 bases lay in between.